This T cell receptor (beta chain) stems from a study of tissue T cells after allogeneic stem cell transplantation. With respect to this clone: Any gene name here is a mouse gene name. Coverage ceases 1 residue before the CDR3 finishes, and the germline J gene fills in the end.

CDR1 is KGHPV and CDR2 is FQNQEV in the germline V gene (reference sequence). The CDR3 has 13 amino acids. V dropped 3 bases and J dropped 1 base, with 5 bases sitting between them. Time point specified: mouse harvest day 14 after allogeneic transplant. Tail vein injection delivered 10^7 T-cell-depleted bone marrow cells and 10^6 splenic CD5+ T cells. The data were produced by immunoSEQ multiplex PCR, yet TCRdb's version contains in-frame clones alone and is incomplete. Among about 1,700 clones listed, roughly 50% were seen once. The chain employs TRBV26 and TRBJ2-3; D not resolved. Sequencing used gut tissue. This clonotype was obtained from a female BALB/c mouse given C57BL/6 T cells with graft-versus-host disease after an allogeneic hematopoietic cell transplant. The DNA read from the CDR3 is TGTGCCAGCAGTCTTCAGGGTGCAGAAACGCTGTAT. It translates to CASSLQGAETLY. The entire CDR3 protein is CASSLQGAETLYF.